This T cell receptor beta chain appears in the sequencing data of a study of cytomegalovirus exposure and HLA in healthy donors. The CDR3 runs 15 residues. V dropped 4 bases and J dropped 5 bases, with 18 bases sitting between them. Germline V gene data show CDR1 as SGHRS and CDR2 as YFSETQ. As concerns this clone: Its specificity is unknown.

Primers included in the PCR were 60 Vbeta and 13 Jbeta primers. This table comes from immunoSEQ multiplex PCR, and its TCRdb copy is limited to in-frame clones, with some not included. The sample holds roughly 110,000 clones, 70% to 80% seen once. Findings of the study overall: High sensitivity and specificity were reportedly achieved when the classifier diagnosed cytomegalovirus status. Reportedly, HLA-A and HLA-B alleles of most subjects were accurately predicted from TCR beta.

The chain recombines TRBV5-1 with TRBJ1-2, with D possibly being TRBD1 (5 bases). Input material: PBMCs. The TCR was taken from a woman aged 40 to 49 in good health and CMV-seropositive. Here the CDR3 reads CASSQDALGGYGYTF. For the CDR3, the DNA is TGCGCCAGCAGCCAAGACGCCCTTGGGGGGTATGGCTACACCTTC.